One sample yielded the 4 T cell receptor beta chains listed below, sequenced in a study of cytomegalovirus exposure and HLA in healthy donors (dated by TCRdb to about 2017). Receptor libraries were prepared by the immunoSEQ multiplex PCR assay. The multiplex PCR relied on a mix of 60 forward primers for TCR Vbeta segments and 13 reverse primers for TCR Jbeta segments. Here the immuneACCESS table is served through TCRdb, limited to in-frame sequences with V and J called. Missing clones are a known gap in these copies; in checked studies unresolved V genes cover under half, and the rest lacks a known reason. The sample records around 130,000 clones, 60% to 85% of which are singletons. The top ten hold 1.5% of the sample. The sample comprised PBMCs. These receptors came from a woman aged 18-35 years in good health and CMV-seronegative.

The chain combines TRBV7-5 with TRBJ1-2; TRBD1, the table's D call, was not compared with the DNA. TRBV7-5 is tagged as a pseudogene. The CDR3 is 20 amino acids. The CDR3, as DNA: TGTGTCAGAAGCTTCTGGGTGGATGATTTCGGACAGGGAGGGAACTATGGCTACACCTTC. Encoded protein: CVRSFWVDDFGQGGNYGYTF.

This clone was seen a handful of times. This rearrangement joins TRBV29-1 to TRBJ1-1; no clear D gene. Germline assignment: CDR1 SQVTM and CDR2 ANQGSEA. The V and J ends lost 5 bases and 4 bases respectively, with 17 bases between them. This CDR3 spans 14 amino acids. The CDR3 loop is CSVMSDSWSTEAFF. The CDR3 nucleotides are TGCAGCGTTATGTCGGACTCTTGGAGCACTGAAGCTTTCTTT.

The J gene is TRBJ2-7, the V gene TRBV27; the match to TRBD1 covers 7 bases. V was pared by 2 bases and J by 5 bases, with 9 bases of the junction left unmatched. From germline, CDR1 is MNHEY and CDR2 SMNVEV (reference sequence). The CDR3 is made up of 15 amino acids. CDR3 region: CASSLSTGVGHEQYF. The CDR3 bases are TGTGCCAGCAGTTTAAGTACAGGGGTAGGGCACGAGCAGTACTTC.

The CDR3 nucleotides read TGTGCCTGGAGTAAGACAGGCCTCGCCTACGAGCAGTACTTC. Amino acids: CAWSKTGLAYEQYF. V gene TRBV30 combines with J gene TRBJ2-7, with D possibly TRBD1 on 6 matching bases. Trimming left V 2 bases short and J 2 bases short, with 13 bases between. Germline lookup yields CDR1 GTSNPN and CDR2 SVGIG (reference sequence). The CDR3 has 14 amino acids.